This is a list of T cell receptor beta chains from one sample in a study of T cell responses to AZD1222 COVID-19 vaccine. The repertoire was sequenced with immunoSEQ multiplex PCR; TCRdb's copy has only in-frame clones and lacks some. Of about 86,000 clones in the sample, around nine tenths are singletons; the top ten hold roughly 5.2%. Specimen: peripheral blood, collected 28 days after the second AZD1222 dose. Receptor source: an adult who received the AZD1222 COVID-19 vaccine. The CDR3 runs from the conserved cysteine through the conserved F or W. Each record gives: J gene, V gene, D gene, clone size, CDR3 DNA, CDR3 protein. A D gene is named only where the DNA matches it firmly. Expanded clones get a size class; other rows say once, few or many, or leave the size out.

j_call: TRBJ2-7
v_call: TRBV7-8
d_call: TRBD1
clone_size: once
cdr3_nt: TGTGCCAGCAGCCTGGACAGGGGCTACGAGCAGTACTTC
cdr3_aa: CASSLDRGYEQYF

j_call: TRBJ2-6
v_call: TRBV6-1
d_call: -
clone_size: -
cdr3_nt: TGTGCCAGCAGTGAATCCTGGTCTGGGGCCAACGTCCTGACTTTC
cdr3_aa: CASSESWSGANVLTF

j_call: TRBJ1-5
v_call: TRBV27
d_call: -
clone_size: once
cdr3_nt: TGTGCCAGCAGCCCAGGACAGATCAATCAGCCCCAGCATTTT
cdr3_aa: CASSPGQINQPQHF

j_call: TRBJ2-3
v_call: TRBV5-5
d_call: -
clone_size: -
cdr3_nt: TGTGCCAGCAGCTTGGTGGCGGGGCACACAGATACGCAGTATTTT
cdr3_aa: CASSLVAGHTDTQYF

j_call: TRBJ2-7
v_call: TRBV7-2
d_call: TRBD1
clone_size: -
cdr3_nt: TGTGCCAGCAGCTTAGCCGGGGGACAGGGAGGCTACGAGCAGTACTTC
cdr3_aa: CASSLAGGQGGYEQYF

j_call: TRBJ2-3
v_call: TRBV10-2
d_call: TRBD2
clone_size: -
cdr3_nt: TGCGCCAGCAGAGAGACTAGCGGGGGGGAAGATACGCAGTATTTT
cdr3_aa: CASRETSGGEDTQYF

j_call: TRBJ1-2
v_call: TRBV18
d_call: -
clone_size: -
cdr3_nt: TGTGCCAGCTCACCACCGAACATGGGACACCGATCTAACTATGGCTACACCTTC
cdr3_aa: CASSPPNMGHRSNYGYTF

j_call: TRBJ2-2
v_call: TRBV2
d_call: -
clone_size: -
cdr3_nt: TGTGCCAGCAGCCAGAACACCGGGGAGCTGTTTTTT
cdr3_aa: CASSQNTGELFF

j_call: TRBJ2-7
v_call: TRBV7-9
d_call: TRBD2
clone_size: -
cdr3_nt: TGTGCCAGCAGCTTAGGGGAGCGGGGGGGACTATACGAGCAGTACTTC
cdr3_aa: CASSLGERGGLYEQYF

j_call: TRBJ1-5
v_call: TRBV7-2
d_call: TRBD1
clone_size: -
cdr3_nt: TGTGCCAGCAGCCCTGACAGGGGACATCAGCCCCAGCATTTT
cdr3_aa: CASSPDRGHQPQHF

j_call: TRBJ2-2
v_call: TRBV19
d_call: -
clone_size: -
cdr3_nt: TGTGCCAGTAGTATAGGGATTAGGCAGGTGAACACCGGGGAGCTGTTTTTT
cdr3_aa: CASSIGIRQVNTGELFF

j_call: TRBJ2-2
v_call: TRBV24-1
d_call: TRBD2
clone_size: -
cdr3_nt: TGTGCCACCAGTGATGCAACTAGCGGGGGATACACCGGGGAGCTGTTTTTT
cdr3_aa: CATSDATSGGYTGELFF

j_call: TRBJ2-1
v_call: TRBV7-6
d_call: -
clone_size: -
cdr3_nt: TGTGCCAGCAGCTTAGCGCTGTTCGATTACAATGAGCAGTTCTTC
cdr3_aa: CASSLALFDYNEQFF

j_call: TRBJ2-5
v_call: TRBV6-2/TRBV6-3
d_call: TRBD2
clone_size: -
cdr3_nt: TGTGCCAGCAGCGGTAGCGGGGGCGGGGAGACCCAGTACTTC
cdr3_aa: CASSGSGGGETQYF

j_call: TRBJ2-3
v_call: TRBV3-1/TRBV3-2
d_call: TRBD2
clone_size: -
cdr3_nt: TGTGCCAGCAGCCTGGATAGCGGGGGGCGCACAGATACGCAGTATTTT
cdr3_aa: CASSLDSGGRTDTQYF

j_call: TRBJ2-1
v_call: TRBV6-2/TRBV6-3
d_call: TRBD1
clone_size: -
cdr3_nt: TGTGCCAGCAGTTCCCCGGGACAGGGGGCCAGGAATGAGCAGTTCTTC
cdr3_aa: CASSSPGQGARNEQFF

j_call: TRBJ2-3
v_call: TRBV5-4
d_call: TRBD1
clone_size: -
cdr3_nt: TGTGCCAGCAGCTCAGGACAGGGGGCAGATACGCAGTATTTT
cdr3_aa: CASSSGQGADTQYF

j_call: TRBJ2-2
v_call: TRBV2
d_call: -
clone_size: -
cdr3_nt: TGTGCCAGCACCTTCGAGGGGGGGAACACCGGGGAGCTGTTTTTT
cdr3_aa: CASTFEGGNTGELFF

j_call: TRBJ1-1
v_call: TRBV10-3
d_call: TRBD1
clone_size: -
cdr3_nt: TGTGCCATCAGTGTTGGTGACAGGGGAGAAGCTTTCTTT
cdr3_aa: CAISVGDRGEAFF

j_call: TRBJ1-5
v_call: TRBV10-3
d_call: -
clone_size: -
cdr3_nt: TGTGCCATCAGTGAGTCGGCAGGGCGTGATCAGCCCCAGCATTTT
cdr3_aa: CAISESAGRDQPQHF

j_call: TRBJ2-2
v_call: TRBV5-4
d_call: -
clone_size: -
cdr3_nt: TGTGCCAGCAGCTTGGGTATCAGGGTTGCCGGGGAGCTGTTTTTT
cdr3_aa: CASSLGIRVAGELFF

j_call: TRBJ2-1
v_call: TRBV2
d_call: -
clone_size: once
cdr3_nt: TGTGCCAGCAGTGAAATGGGAGAGCAGTTCTTC
cdr3_aa: CASSEMGEQFF

j_call: TRBJ1-1
v_call: TRBV5-1
d_call: -
clone_size: -
cdr3_nt: TGCGCCAGCAGCTTGGGGCACAGGACTAACACTGAAGCTTTCTTT
cdr3_aa: CASSLGHRTNTEAFF

j_call: TRBJ2-1
v_call: TRBV7-3
d_call: TRBD1
clone_size: -
cdr3_nt: TGTGCCAGCAGCTTGACAGGGGGCAATGAGCAGTTCTTC
cdr3_aa: CASSLTGGNEQFF

j_call: TRBJ2-7
v_call: TRBV27
d_call: TRBD1
clone_size: -
cdr3_nt: TGTGCCAGCAGTCCCTCAGCAGGGGGCTTCTACGAGCAGTACTTC
cdr3_aa: CASSPSAGGFYEQYF

j_call: TRBJ1-1
v_call: TRBV18
d_call: -
clone_size: -
cdr3_nt: TGTGCCAGCTCACCAATGTCAGGTTCGAACACTGAAGCTTTCTTT
cdr3_aa: CASSPMSGSNTEAFF